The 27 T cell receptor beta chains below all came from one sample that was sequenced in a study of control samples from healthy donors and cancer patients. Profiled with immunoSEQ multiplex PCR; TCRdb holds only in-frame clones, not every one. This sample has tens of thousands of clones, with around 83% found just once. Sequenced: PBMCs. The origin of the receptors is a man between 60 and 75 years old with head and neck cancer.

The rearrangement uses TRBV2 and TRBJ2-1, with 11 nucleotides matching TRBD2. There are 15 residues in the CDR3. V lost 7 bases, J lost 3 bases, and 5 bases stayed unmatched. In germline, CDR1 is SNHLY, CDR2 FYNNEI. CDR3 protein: CASTPLAGGYNEQFF. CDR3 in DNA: TGTGCCAGCACCCCCCTAGCGGGAGGCTACAATGAGCAGTTCTTC.

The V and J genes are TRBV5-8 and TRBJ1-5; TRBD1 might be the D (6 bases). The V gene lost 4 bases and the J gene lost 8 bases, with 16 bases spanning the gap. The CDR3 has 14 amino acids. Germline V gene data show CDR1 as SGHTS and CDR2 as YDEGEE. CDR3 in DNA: TGTGCCAGCAGCCAGGGGCAAAGCGGGGAGCCCCAGCATTTT. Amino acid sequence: CASSQGQSGEPQHF.

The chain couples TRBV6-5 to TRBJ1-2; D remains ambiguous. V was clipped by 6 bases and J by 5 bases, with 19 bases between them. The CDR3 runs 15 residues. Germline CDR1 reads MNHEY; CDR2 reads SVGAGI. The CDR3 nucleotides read TGTGCCAGCAGCCCCTCCGGGGTGGCAAGGTATGGCTACACCTTC. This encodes CASSPSGVARYGYTF.

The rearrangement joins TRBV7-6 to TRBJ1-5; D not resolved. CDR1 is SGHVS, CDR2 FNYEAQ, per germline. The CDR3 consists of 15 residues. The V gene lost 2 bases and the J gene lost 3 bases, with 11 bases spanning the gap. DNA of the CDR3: TGTGCCAGCAGCTTATCGGCGGACTACAATCAGCCCCAGCATTTT. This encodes CASSLSADYNQPQHF.

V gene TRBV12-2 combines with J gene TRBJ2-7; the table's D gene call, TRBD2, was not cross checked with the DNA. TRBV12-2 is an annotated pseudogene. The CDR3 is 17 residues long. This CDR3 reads CASRLAWTRGLTYEQYV. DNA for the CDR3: TGTGCAAGTCGCTTAGCTTGGACTAGGGGATTGACCTACGAGCAGTACGTC.

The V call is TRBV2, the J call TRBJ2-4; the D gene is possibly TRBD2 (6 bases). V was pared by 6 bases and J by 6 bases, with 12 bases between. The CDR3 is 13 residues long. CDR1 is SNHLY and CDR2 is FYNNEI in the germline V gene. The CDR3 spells CASRAAGRNIQYF. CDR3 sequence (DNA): TGTGCCAGCAGAGCTGCCGGGAGAAACATTCAGTACTTC. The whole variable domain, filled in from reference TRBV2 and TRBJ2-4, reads EPEVTQTPSHQVTQMGQEVILRCVPISNHLYFYWYRQILGQKVEFLVSFYNNEISEKSEIFDDQFSVERPDGSNFTLKIRSTKLEDSAMYFCASRAAGRNIQYFGAGTRLSVL.

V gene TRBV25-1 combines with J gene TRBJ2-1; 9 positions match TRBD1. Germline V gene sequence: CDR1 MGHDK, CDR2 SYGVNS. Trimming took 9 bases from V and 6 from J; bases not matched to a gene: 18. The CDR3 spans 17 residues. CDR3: CARGPGQGHRRINEQFF. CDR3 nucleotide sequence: TGTGCCAGGGGCCCGGGACAGGGCCACCGCCGGATCAATGAGCAGTTCTTC. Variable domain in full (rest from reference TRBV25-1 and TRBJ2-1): EADIYQTPRYLVIGTGKKITLECSQTMGHDKMYWYQQDPGMELHLIHYSYGVNSTEKGDLSSESTVSRIRTEHFPLTLESARPSHTSQYLCARGPGQGHRRINEQFFGPGTRLTVL.

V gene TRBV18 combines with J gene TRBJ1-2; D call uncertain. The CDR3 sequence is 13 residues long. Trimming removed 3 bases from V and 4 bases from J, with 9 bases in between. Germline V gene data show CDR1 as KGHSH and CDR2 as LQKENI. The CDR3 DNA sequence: TGTGCCAGCTCACCTGACCGGATCTATGGCTACACCTTC. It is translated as CASSPDRIYGYTF.

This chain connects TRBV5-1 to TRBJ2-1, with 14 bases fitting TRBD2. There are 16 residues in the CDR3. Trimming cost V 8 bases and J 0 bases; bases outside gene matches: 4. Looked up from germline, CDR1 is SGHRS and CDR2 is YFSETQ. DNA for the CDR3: TGCGCCAGGCCGGGACTAGCGGGGGCCTCCTACAATGAGCAGTTCTTC. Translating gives CARPGLAGASYNEQFF.

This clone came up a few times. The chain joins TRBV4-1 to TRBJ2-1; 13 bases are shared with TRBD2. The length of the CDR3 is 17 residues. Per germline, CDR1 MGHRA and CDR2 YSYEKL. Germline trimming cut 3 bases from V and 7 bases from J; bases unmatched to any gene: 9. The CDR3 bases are TGCGCCAGCAGCCACCCCGGACTAGCGGGAGTTAATAATGAGCAGTTCTTC. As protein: CASSHPGLAGVNNEQFF.

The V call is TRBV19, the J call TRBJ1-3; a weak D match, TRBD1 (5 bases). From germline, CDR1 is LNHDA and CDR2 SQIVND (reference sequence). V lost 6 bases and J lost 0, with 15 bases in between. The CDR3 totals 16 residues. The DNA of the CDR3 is TGTGCCAGTAGCCTCGGGGCGGCCTTCTCTGGAAACACCATATATTTT. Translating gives CASSLGAAFSGNTIYF.

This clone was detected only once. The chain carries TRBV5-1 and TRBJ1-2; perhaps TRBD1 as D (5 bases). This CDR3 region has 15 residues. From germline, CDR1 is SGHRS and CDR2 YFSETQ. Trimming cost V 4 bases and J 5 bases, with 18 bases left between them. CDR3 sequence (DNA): TGCGCCAGCAGCCCGGGGACGTCGACGGGATATGGCTACACCTTC. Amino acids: CASSPGTSTGYGYTF.

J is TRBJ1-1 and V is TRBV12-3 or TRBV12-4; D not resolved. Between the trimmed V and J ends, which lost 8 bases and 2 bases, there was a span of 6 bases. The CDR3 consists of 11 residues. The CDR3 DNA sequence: TGTGCCAGCCGAACCAACACTGAAGCTTTCTTT. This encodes CASRTNTEAFF.

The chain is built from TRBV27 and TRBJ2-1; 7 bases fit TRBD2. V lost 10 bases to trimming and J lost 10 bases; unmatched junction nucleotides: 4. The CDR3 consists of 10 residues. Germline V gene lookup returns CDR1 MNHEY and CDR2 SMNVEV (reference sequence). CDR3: CATGGNEQFF. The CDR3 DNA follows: TGTGCCACGGGGGGTAACGAGCAGTTCTTC.

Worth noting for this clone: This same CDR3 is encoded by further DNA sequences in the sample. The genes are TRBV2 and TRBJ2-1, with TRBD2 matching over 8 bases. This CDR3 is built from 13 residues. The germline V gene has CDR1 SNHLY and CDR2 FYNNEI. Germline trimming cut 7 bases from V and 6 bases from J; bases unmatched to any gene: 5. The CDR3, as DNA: TGTGCCAGCATTACCGGGACTAGCAATGAGCAGTTCTTC. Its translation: CASITGTSNEQFF.

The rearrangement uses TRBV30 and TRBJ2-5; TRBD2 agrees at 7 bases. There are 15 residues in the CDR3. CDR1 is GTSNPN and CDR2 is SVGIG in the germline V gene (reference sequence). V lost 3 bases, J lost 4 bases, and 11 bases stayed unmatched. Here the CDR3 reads CAWSPGRASGETQYF. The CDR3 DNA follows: TGTGCCTGGAGCCCGGGGAGGGCTAGCGGAGAGACCCAGTACTTC.

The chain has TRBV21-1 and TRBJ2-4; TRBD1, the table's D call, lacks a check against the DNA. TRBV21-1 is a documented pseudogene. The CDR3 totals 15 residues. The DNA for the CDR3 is TGTGCCAGCAGCCCGGTGGGCTTAGCCAAAAACATTCAGTACTTC. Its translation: CASSPVGLAKNIQYF.

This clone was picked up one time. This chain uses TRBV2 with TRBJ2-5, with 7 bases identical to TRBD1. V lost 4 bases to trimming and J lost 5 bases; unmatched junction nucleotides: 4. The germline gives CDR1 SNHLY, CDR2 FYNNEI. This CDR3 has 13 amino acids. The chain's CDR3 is CASSVGQHETQYF. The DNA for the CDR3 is TGTGCCAGCAGTGTGGGACAGCACGAGACCCAGTACTTC. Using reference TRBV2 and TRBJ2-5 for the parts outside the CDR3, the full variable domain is EPEVTQTPSHQVTQMGQEVILRCVPISNHLYFYWYRQILGQKVEFLVSFYNNEISEKSEIFDDQFSVERPDGSNFTLKIRSTKLEDSAMYFCASSVGQHETQYFGPGTRLLVL.

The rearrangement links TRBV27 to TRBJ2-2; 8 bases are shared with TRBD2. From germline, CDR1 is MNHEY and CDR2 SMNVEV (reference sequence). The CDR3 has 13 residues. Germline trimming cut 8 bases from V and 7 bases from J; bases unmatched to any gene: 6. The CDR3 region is CASRGGYGGELFF. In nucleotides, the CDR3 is TGTGCCAGCCGGGGGGGCTACGGCGGGGAGCTGTTTTTT.

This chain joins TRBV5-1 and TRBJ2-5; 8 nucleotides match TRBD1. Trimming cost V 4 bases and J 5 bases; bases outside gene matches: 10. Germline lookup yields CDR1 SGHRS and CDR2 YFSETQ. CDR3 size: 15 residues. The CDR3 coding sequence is TGCGCCAGCAGCCCGACAGGGGTAGGCGAGGAGACCCAGTACTTC. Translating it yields CASSPTGVGEETQYF.

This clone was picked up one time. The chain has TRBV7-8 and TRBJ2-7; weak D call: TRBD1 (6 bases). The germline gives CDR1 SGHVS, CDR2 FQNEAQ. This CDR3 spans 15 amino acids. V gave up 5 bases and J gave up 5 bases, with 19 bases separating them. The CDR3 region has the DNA TGTGCCAGCAGCCCTCGGGGTACAGGGAGCAACGAGCAGTACTTC. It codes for CASSPRGTGSNEQYF.

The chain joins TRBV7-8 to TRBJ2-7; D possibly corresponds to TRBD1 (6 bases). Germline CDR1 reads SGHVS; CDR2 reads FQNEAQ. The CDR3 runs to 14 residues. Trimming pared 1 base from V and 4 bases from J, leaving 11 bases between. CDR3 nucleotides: TGTGCCAGCAGCTTAGAGGGGACAAGATACGAGCAGTACTTC. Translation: CASSLEGTRYEQYF.

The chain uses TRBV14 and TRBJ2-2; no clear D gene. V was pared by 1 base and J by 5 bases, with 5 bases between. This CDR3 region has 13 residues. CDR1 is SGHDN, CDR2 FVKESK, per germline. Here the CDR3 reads CASSQVPTGELFF. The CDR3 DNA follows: TGTGCCAGCAGCCAAGTTCCTACCGGGGAGCTGTTTTTT.

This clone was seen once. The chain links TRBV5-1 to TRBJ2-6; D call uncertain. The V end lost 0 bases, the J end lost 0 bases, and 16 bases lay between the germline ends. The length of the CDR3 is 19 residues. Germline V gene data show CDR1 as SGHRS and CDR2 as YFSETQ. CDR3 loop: CASSLANGAGFSGANVLTF. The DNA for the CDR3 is TGCGCCAGCAGCTTGGCCAACGGAGCAGGTTTCTCTGGGGCCAACGTCCTGACTTTC.

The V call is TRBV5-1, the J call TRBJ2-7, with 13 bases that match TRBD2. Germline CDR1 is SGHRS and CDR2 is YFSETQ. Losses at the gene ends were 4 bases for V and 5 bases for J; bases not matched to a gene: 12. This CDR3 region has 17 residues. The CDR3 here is CASSLGLTSGGRNEQYF. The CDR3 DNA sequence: TGCGCCAGCAGCCTAGGCTTGACTAGCGGGGGGAGGAACGAGCAGTACTTC.

The CDR3 protein is CASSAQGTGLAAYEQYF. The CDR3 coding sequence is TGTGCCAGCTCCGCTCAGGGGACCGGACTAGCGGCCTACGAGCAGTACTTC. The gene calls are TRBV18 and TRBJ2-7; TRBD2 aligns across 10 bases. In germline, CDR1 is KGHSH, CDR2 LQKENI. The CDR3 runs to 17 residues. The V gene end was trimmed by 6 bases and the J gene end by 2 bases; junction bases not matched to a gene: 13.

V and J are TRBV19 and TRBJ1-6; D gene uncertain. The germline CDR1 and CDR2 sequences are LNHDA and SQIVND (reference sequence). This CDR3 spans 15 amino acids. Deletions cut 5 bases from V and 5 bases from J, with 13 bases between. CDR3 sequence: CASSGRQGHNSPLHF. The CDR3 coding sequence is TGTGCCAGTAGTGGCCGACAAGGCCATAATTCACCCCTCCACTTT.